The 21 T cell receptor beta chains in this list originate from one sample, sequenced in a study of shared clonotypes between healthy human individuals. Only in-frame clones appear in the TCRdb table, and some are missing; sequencing was by immunoSEQ multiplex PCR. The table records 450,000 to 500,000 clones, roughly 80% of them present only once. Material for sequencing was PBMCs. The source is a woman aged 40-49 years in good health. Some clones in this sample may be carry-over from other donors' samples.

The J gene is TRBJ1-1, the V gene TRBV7-2; 7 nucleotides align to TRBD1. Germline V gene sequence: CDR1 SGHTA, CDR2 FQGNSA. Trimming took 6 bases from V and 1 from J; bases not matched to a gene: 2. This CDR3 region has 13 residues. The CDR3 is CASSPGGNTEAFF. CDR3 coding DNA: TGTGCCAGCAGTCCAGGGGGGAACACTGAAGCTTTCTTT.

This clone turned up a few times. Only one base separates this from a far larger clonotype, so it likely reflects a read error. V gene TRBV29-1 combines with J gene TRBJ1-1; 7 nucleotides align to TRBD1. The CDR3 consists of 14 residues. Per germline, CDR1 SQVTM and CDR2 ANQGSEA. The CDR3 bases are TGCAGCGTTGAGAGTCAGGGGGTGAACGCTGAAGCTTTCTTT. Translated, it gives CSVESQGVNAEAFF.

The J gene is TRBJ2-7, the V gene TRBV7-9; D is ambiguous. V was shortened by 1 base and J by 3 bases, with 10 bases between the two germline ends. Germline V gene data show CDR1 as SEHNR and CDR2 as FQNEAQ (reference sequence). The length of the CDR3 is 14 residues. The DNA for the CDR3 is TGTGCCAGCAGCTTAGTGGGCCGCGACTACGAGCAGTACTTC. This translates into CASSLVGRDYEQYF.

This clone was seen once. The rearrangement joins TRBV9 to TRBJ2-2; D gene uncertain. CDR1 and CDR2 from the germline V gene are SGDLS and YYNGEE. The V end was cut by 0 bases, the J end by 2 bases, with 11 bases between. The CDR3 is 16 residues long. This CDR3 is CASSVDARVNTGELFF. In nucleotides, the CDR3 is TGTGCCAGCAGCGTAGACGCCCGGGTAAACACCGGGGAGCTGTTTTTT.

The chain joins TRBV6-6 to TRBJ1-2; 7 positions agree with TRBD1. The germline CDR1 and CDR2 sequences are MNHNY and SVGAGI (reference sequence). With 6 bases clipped from V and 2 bases from J, the junction kept 6 bases outside the gene matches. The CDR3 covers 14 residues. The CDR3 DNA sequence: TGTGCCAGCAGCCCAGGGGACAGCAACTATGGCTACACCTTC. Its translation is CASSPGDSNYGYTF.

About this clone itself: Since a far larger clone is one base different, this is likely a read error. The same CDR3 also results from other DNA sequences found in this sample. V is TRBV4-1 and J is TRBJ1-5; no clear D gene. CDR3 size: 15 residues. In germline, CDR1 is MGHRA, CDR2 YSYEKL. This chain's CDR3 is CASSQEEGSGQPQHF. CDR3 DNA sequence: TGCGCCAGCAGCCAAGAGGAAGGTAGCGGTCAGCCTCAGCATTTT.

Turning to this clone: One junction end disagrees with the germline gene, perhaps due to a read error. V usage is TRBV7-9 and J usage is TRBJ2-1; the D is unclear. The CDR3 has 15 amino acids. Germline CDR1 SEHNR, CDR2 FQNEAQ (reference sequence). CDR3 sequence (DNA): TGTGCCAACAGCTTAGTTCCAGAGGCCTACAATGAGCAGCTCTTC. Its protein product is CANSLVPEAYNEQLF.

This clone was detected only once. The V gene is TRBV6-5, the J gene TRBJ2-7; 9 positions agree with TRBD2. The ends lost 6 bases at V and 0 bases at J; junction bases unmatched: 6. The CDR3 spans 15 residues. The germline V gene encodes CDR1 MNHEY and CDR2 SVGAGI. The chain's CDR3 is CASRDSGSGSYEQYF. The CDR3 DNA follows: TGTGCCAGCAGAGATAGCGGGAGCGGCTCCTACGAGCAGTACTTC.

The chain combines TRBV7-9 with TRBJ1-1; perhaps TRBD1 as D (5 bases). V lost 0 bases, J lost 0 bases, and 8 bases lay in between. The CDR3 extends over 15 amino acids. CDR1 and CDR2 (germline): SEHNR, FQNEAQ (reference sequence). The CDR3 DNA is TGTGCCAGCAGCTTAGCGGGGGGGATGAACACTGAAGCTTTCTTT. It codes for CASSLAGGMNTEAFF.

This clone was counted between two and nine times. With only one base between it and a far larger clone, this is likely a read error. The sample contains more than one DNA sequence encoding this CDR3. This chain connects TRBV11-2 to TRBJ1-1; a possible D gene is TRBD1 (5 bases). This CDR3 spans 16 amino acids. CDR1 and CDR2 (germline): SGHAT, FQNNGV. This chain's CDR3 is CASSLELAGLNTEAFF. The CDR3 region has the DNA TGTGCCAGTAGCTTAGAACTTGCAGGGCTGAACACTGAAGCTTTCTTT.

V gene TRBV5-1 combines with J gene TRBJ1-1, with 8 bases that match TRBD1. Germline V gene data show CDR1 as SGHRS and CDR2 as YFSETQ. This CDR3 spans 14 amino acids. J gave up 3 bases and V 4 bases, and 5 bases lay outside the gene matches. The CDR3 DNA is TGCGCCAGCAGCCCATTGACAGGGGACACTGAAGCTTTCTTT. Translating it yields CASSPLTGDTEAFF. Drawing the rest from reference TRBV5-1 and TRBJ1-1, the complete variable domain is KAGVTQTPRYLIKTRGQQVTLSCSPISGHRSVSWYQQTPGQGLQFLFEYFSETQRNKGNFPGRFSGRQFSNSRSEMNVSTLELGDSALYLCASSPLTGDTEAFFGQGTRLTVV.

The V gene is TRBV28, the J gene TRBJ1-1; 8 bases are a match to TRBD1. CDR1 and CDR2 from the germline V gene are MDHEN and SYDVKM. Unmatched junction bases numbered 8, after V lost 6 bases and J lost 5 bases. CDR3 length: 14 residues. The DNA of the CDR3 is TGTGCCAGCAGCGAACAGGGGGGCCGGACTGAAGCTTTCTTT. As protein: CASSEQGGRTEAFF. Based on the CDR3 plus reference TRBV28 and TRBJ1-1, the full variable domain is DVKVTQSSRYLVKRTGEKVFLECVQDMDHENMFWYRQDPGLGLRLIYFSYDVKMKEKGDIPEGYSVSREKKERFSLILESASTNQTSMYLCASSEQGGRTEAFFGQGTRLTVV.

The chain couples TRBV5-6 to TRBJ2-5; D gene ambiguous. V lost 0 bases and J 1 base, leaving 7 bases between the germline ends. The CDR3 is 14 residues long. CDR1 is SGHDT and CDR2 is YYEEEE in the germline V gene. The chain's CDR3 is CASSLVSLQETQYF. DNA for the CDR3: TGTGCCAGCAGCTTGGTCTCCCTCCAAGAGACCCAGTACTTC.

A single count supports this clone. The chain joins TRBV5-4 to TRBJ2-2; no definite D call. Germline CDR1 is SGHNT and CDR2 is YYREEE (reference sequence). This CDR3 spans 14 amino acids. V lost 0 bases and J lost 7, with 10 bases in between. CDR3 amino acids: CASSLDLSGGELFF. Here the CDR3 DNA reads TGTGCCAGCAGCTTGGACCTCTCTGGCGGGGAGCTGTTTTTT.

Points on this clone: Distinct nucleotide sequences in the sample also encode this CDR3. This sequence joins TRBV28 and TRBJ2-6, with D uncertain. The V gene lost 3 bases and the J gene lost 0 bases, with 3 bases spanning the gap. The CDR3 runs to 14 residues. Germline V gene lookup returns CDR1 MDHEN and CDR2 SYDVKM. In DNA, the CDR3 is TGTGCCAGCAGTTTGTACTCTGGGGCCAACGTCCTGACTTTC. Protein product: CASSLYSGANVLTF.

Of note for this clone: A far larger clone is a single base away, which makes a read error likely. This sample includes further DNA sequences coding for the same CDR3. V gene TRBV7-2 combines with J gene TRBJ2-7, with a weak D call TRBD1 (5 bases). Germline CDR1 SGHTA, CDR2 FQGNSA. The CDR3 is 11 residues long. The V gene lost 5 bases and the J gene lost 7 bases, with 9 bases spanning the gap. CDR3 amino acids: CASSLYREQYF. The CDR3 bases are TGTGCCAGCAGCCTGTACAGGGAGCAGTACTTC.

This clone was seen only a few times. This chain links TRBV4-1 with TRBJ1-1, with TRBD1 identical over 7 bases. CDR3 length: 16 residues. V gave up 0 bases and J gave up 5 bases; unmatched junction bases: 9. In germline, CDR1 is MGHRA, CDR2 YSYEKL. The CDR3 DNA reads TGCGCCAGCAGCCAAGATAAGCGCCAGGGGGGGACTGAAGCTTTCTTT. The encoded protein is CASSQDKRQGGTEAFF.

This rearrangement joins TRBV5-1 to TRBJ2-5; no reliable D call. With 6 bases removed from V and 5 bases from J, the gap between germline ends came to 14 bases. CDR1 and CDR2 from the germline V gene are SGHRS and YFSETQ. CDR3 length: 13 amino acids. CDR3 amino acids: CASTLSGEETQYF. The DNA of the CDR3 is TGCGCCAGCACCCTGTCGGGTGAGGAGACCCAGTACTTC.

CDR3 DNA: TGTGCCTGGAGGAAAGGAGGGACAGGGGTAAATGAGCAGTTCTTC. As protein: CAWRKGGTGVNEQFF. The genes are TRBV30 and TRBJ2-1; 10 nucleotides line up with TRBD1. J lost 7 bases, V lost 3 bases, and 9 bases had no gene match. Germline V CDR1 and CDR2: GTSNPN, SVGIG (reference sequence). The CDR3 runs 15 residues.

Comments on this clone: A far larger clone is just one base off, so this is likely a read error. The chain is built from TRBV4-3 and TRBJ2-2; 9 positions match TRBD1. There are 16 residues in the CDR3. Germline V gene lookup returns CDR1 LGHNA and CDR2 YSLEER. The CDR3 sequence: CASIQQGATDGGELFF. CDR3 nucleotides: TGCGCCAGCATCCAACAGGGGGCTACGGATGGCGGGGAGCTGTTTTTT.

The chain couples TRBV7-9 to TRBJ2-7; TRBD1 agrees at 9 bases. The CDR3 extends over 16 amino acids. J gave up 1 base and V 4 bases, and 8 bases lay outside the gene matches. The germline gives CDR1 SEHNR, CDR2 FQNEAQ (reference sequence). Here the CDR3 DNA reads TGTGCCAGCAGCTCACGGACAGGGGAGTTGTCCTACGAGCAGTACTTC. Protein product: CASSSRTGELSYEQYF. The full variable domain, its missing parts supplied by reference TRBV7-9 and TRBJ2-7, is DTGVSQNPRHKITKRGQNVTFRCDPISEHNRLYWYRQTLGQGPEFLTYFQNEAQLEKSRLLSDRFSAERPKGSFSTLEIQRTEQGDSAMYLCASSSRTGELSYEQYFGPGTRLTVT.